This T cell receptor beta chain was recovered during a study of T cell responses to AZD1222 COVID-19 vaccine. A note on this clone: Its antigen is still unknown.

Points from the study as a whole: Sampling captured repertoires only after the peak T cell response. The breadth and depth of Spike-specific TCRs increased once two AZD1222 doses had been given. AZD1222 recipients seropositive at baseline numbered only six. Donors were mostly white British, more females; clonal diversity possibly underestimated.

The CDR3 has 10 amino acids. V gave up 11 bases and J gave up 7 bases, with 12 bases separating them. The germline CDR1 and CDR2 sequences are ENHRY and SYGVKD. Method: immunoSEQ multiplex PCR; TCRdb's copy keeps in-frame clones and lacks some. The table includes 95,000 to 150,000 clones, about 91% detected once. The receptor was isolated from an adult in good health. This sample comprised peripheral blood, obtained on day 0 of AZD1222 vaccination. V is TRBV10-3 and J is TRBJ2-7; a possible D gene is TRBD1 (5 bases). CDR3 sequence reads: CAGAFLEQYV. As DNA, the CDR3 is TGTGCCGGGGCGTTCCTTGAGCAGTACGTC.